This TCR beta chain was obtained from a study of T cells in Graves' hyperthyroidism and ophthalmopathy. In this sample, this clonotype turned up many times. Its antigen is as yet unknown. Amplification targeted TCR beta CDR3 regions from RNA transcripts. TCR CDR3 underwent first-round RT-PCR with the HTBI primer set. TCRdb re-derived calls from the multiplex PCR reads in MiXCR, one entry per CDR3 protein. The sample contains some 500,000 distinct CDR3 sequences, more than 15% of which appear only once. Overall study findings and caveats: Ophthalmopathy prediction by the model preceded onset by a median about 6.8 months. The blood repertoire included most of the expanded thyroid clonotypes above 0.001.

Thyroid ultrasound, orbital computed tomography, clinical symptoms, and serum thyroxine and TRAb underpinned diagnoses. Isolation of PBMCs was performed on 8.5 to 10 ml fresh peripheral blood. Trimming took 4 bases from V and 4 from J; bases not matched to a gene: 7. The CDR3 is 16 residues long. The germline CDR1 and CDR2 sequences are SNHLY and FYNNEI. The clonotype originates from a woman younger than 45 with Graves' ophthalmopathy. The rearrangement uses TRBV2 and TRBJ2-3, with 11 bases identical to TRBD2. The sample consisted of blood. In nucleotides, the CDR3 is TGTGCCAGCAGTGGAACTAGCGGGAGCCCCGCAGATACGCAGTATTTT. Translated: CASSGTSGSPADTQYF.